This T cell receptor beta chain was retrieved from a study of shared clonotypes between healthy human individuals. Original processing methods: Sequence data from immunoSEQ were junction-only and lacked quality scores; consequently, filtering differed. The method was immunoSEQ multiplex PCR; TCRdb's version includes in-frame clones alone and lacks a portion of them. V and J calls and clone size are those listed in that table; D and trimming were worked out from the DNA. The sample consists of over a million clones, roughly 80% of them appearing once. Sequences were obtained from memory CD4+ T cells sorted from blood. Subset here: CD45RA-negative fraction. This TCR was recovered from a man aged 18 to 30 in good health.

Here the CDR3 DNA reads TGTGCCAGCAGCCAAGACGTAGCGGGGGGGCCGGAGACCCAGTACTTC. Translated, it gives CASSQDVAGGPETQYF. The chain employs TRBV4-2 and TRBJ2-5; TRBD2 matches 11 bases. The CDR3 runs 16 residues. Germline CDR1 LGHNA, CDR2 YNFKEQ. Losses at the gene ends were 0 bases for V and 5 bases for J; bases not matched to a gene: 5.